This T cell receptor (beta chain) was sequenced in a study of spatial heterogeneity in lung cancer. Time point: sample taken at primary tumor resection. MiXCR, applied by TCRdb to the 5' RACE reads, yields one record per CDR3 protein. The sample holds some 21,000 distinct CDR3 sequences, approximately 3% seen once. The length of the CDR3 is 15 residues. Losses at the gene ends were 2 bases for V and 3 bases for J; bases not matched to a gene: 6. Germline V gives CDR1 SGHTA, CDR2 FQGTGA. This receptor was identified in a female donor with early-stage non-small cell lung cancer. The chain uses TRBV7-3 and TRBJ2-5, with TRBD1 matching 7 bases. This specimen was PBMCs, taken at surgery. CDR3 region: CASSLGSGTEETQYF. The CDR3 DNA sequence: TGTGCCAGCAGCTTAGGGTCCGGGACAGAAGAGACCCAGTACTTC.